The 18 T cell receptor beta chains given below trace back to one sample, sequenced in a study of spatial heterogeneity in lung cancer. TCRdb fed the 5' RACE reads into MiXCR, producing one record per CDR3 protein. The sample contains over 9,500 distinct CDR3 sequences, nearly 4% of which appear only once. Time point: sample taken at primary tumor resection. Whole RNA obtained from tumor, nontumor lung or frozen PBMC underwent sequencing without sorting. The material was normal lung tissue next to the tumor, obtained at surgery. The receptors shown here come from a male donor with early-stage non-small cell lung cancer.

This clonotype was counted ten times or more. This beta chain is a stray read from a library made for alpha chains; its abundance is not meaningful. The V call is TRBV28, the J call TRBJ2-6; D is unresolved. The CDR3 length is 14 residues. V lost 8 bases, J lost 0 bases, and 8 bases lay in between. CDR1 and CDR2 from the germline V gene are MDHEN and SYDVKM. The CDR3 here is CASDDGSGANVLTF. The CDR3 DNA follows: TGTGCCAGCGATGACGGCTCTGGGGCCAACGTCCTGACTTTC.

The table lists this clonotype with many counts. This beta chain appears as a stray read in a library generated for alpha chains; its size is not informative. V is TRBV7-6 and J is TRBJ2-7; possibly TRBD1 for D (5 bases). This CDR3 has 14 amino acids. Germline V lookup: CDR1 SGHVS, CDR2 FNYEAQ. The germline V and J ends were trimmed by 2 bases and 0 bases, with 8 bases remaining between them. CDR3 loop: CASSLTGASYEQYF. The CDR3 region has the DNA TGTGCCAGCAGCTTAACAGGCGCCTCCTACGAGCAGTACTTC.

This clonotype has ten or more counts. The library was prepared for alpha chains; this beta chain is a stray read, so its frequency means little. The CDR3 sequence: CASSYSDWIYEQYF. CDR3 DNA: TGTGCCAGCAGTTACAGTGACTGGATCTACGAGCAGTACTTC. This chain links TRBV6-2 or TRBV6-3 with TRBJ2-7; D gene uncertain. Germline CDR1 reads MNHEY; CDR2 reads SVGEGT. V dropped 2 bases and J dropped 3 bases, with 11 bases sitting between them. CDR3 length equals 14 residues.

This clonotype showed up many times. A library prepared for alpha chains yielded this beta chain as an off-target read; its size is of little meaning. The chain employs TRBV28 and TRBJ1-5, with D uncertain. V lost 3 bases and J lost 7, with 10 bases in between. Germline V gene sequence: CDR1 MDHEN, CDR2 SYDVKM. The CDR3 loop spans 13 amino acids. The CDR3: CASSLLGGQPQHF. The CDR3, as DNA: TGTGCCAGCAGTTTGCTGGGAGGACAGCCCCAGCATTTT.

In its sample, this clonotype ranks as medium-sized. Being off target in a library aimed at alpha chains, this beta chain has a size of little meaning. The rearrangement joins TRBV20-1 to TRBJ2-3; D is uncertain. CDR1 is DFQATT, CDR2 SNEGSKA, per germline (reference sequence). The CDR3 spans 12 residues. Between the trimmed V and J ends, which lost 5 bases and 3 bases, there was a span of 9 bases. CDR3 nucleotide sequence: TGCAGTGCTTTTACCCGGACAGATACGCAGTATTTT. It codes for CSAFTRTDTQYF.

By proportion, this clonotype is medium-sized. This beta chain was picked up by a library intended for alpha chains and is off target, so its count carries little meaning. The chain couples TRBV27 to TRBJ1-4; D is ambiguous. Trimming removed 0 bases from V and 4 bases from J, with 9 bases in between. Germline CDR1 reads MNHEY; CDR2 reads SMNVEV (reference sequence). The CDR3 covers 15 residues. The CDR3 region has the DNA TGTGCCAGCAGTTTATCTGAACGGGGTAATGAAAAACTGTTTTTT. It codes for CASSLSERGNEKLFF.

This clonotype was recorded many times. With the library built for alpha chains, this beta chain is off target and its frequency is not meaningful. The chain carries TRBV20-1 and TRBJ2-7; 9 bases line up with TRBD1. The CDR3 sequence is 14 residues long. Germline assignment: CDR1 DFQATT and CDR2 SNEGSKA (reference sequence). V was pared by 2 bases and J by 4 bases, with 6 bases of the junction left unmatched. The CDR3 is CSARSGTGRYEQYF. As DNA, the CDR3 is TGCAGTGCTAGATCGGGGACAGGGAGGTACGAGCAGTACTTC.

This clonotype was observed at least ten times. Because this beta chain is a stray read in a library intended to capture alpha chains, its abundance should not be given much weight. The V gene is TRBV27, the J gene TRBJ2-5; D remains ambiguous. The CDR3 has 14 residues. The germline CDR1 and CDR2 sequences are MNHEY and SMNVEV (reference sequence). Trimming cost V 5 bases and J 2 bases, with 12 bases left between them. The CDR3 loop is CASSPIASQETQYF. CDR3 nucleotide sequence: TGTGCCAGCAGTCCGATCGCTTCACAAGAGACCCAGTACTTC.

This clonotype was detected ten times or more. A library made for alpha chains picked up this beta chain off target, so its size means little. The genes are TRBV4-1 and TRBJ1-1; the D gene is possibly TRBD1 (5 bases). Trimming removed 0 bases at V and 7 bases at J, with 12 bases between. The germline V gene encodes CDR1 MGHRA and CDR2 YSYEKL. This CDR3 contains 14 residues. CDR3 DNA sequence: TGCGCCAGCAGCCAAGAATCAGGGCTCCTTGAAGCTTTCTTT. The encoded protein is CASSQESGLLEAFF.

This clonotype appeared many times. This beta chain turned up in a library designed for alpha chains; as an off-target read, its abundance says little. The rearrangement links TRBV5-1 to TRBJ2-7, with 7 bases matching TRBD2. Germline CDR1 is SGHRS and CDR2 is YFSETQ. V trimming: 4 bases; J trimming: 7 bases; junction bases outside the gene matches: 17. The CDR3 loop spans 16 amino acids. CDR3 DNA sequence: TGCGCCAGCAGCCCGGAGAAGGCTAGCGGAGTCTTGGAGCAGTACTTC. Translation gives CASSPEKASGVLEQYF. Full variable domain (missing parts from reference TRBV5-1 and TRBJ2-7): KAGVTQTPRYLIKTRGQQVTLSCSPISGHRSVSWYQQTPGQGLQFLFEYFSETQRNKGNFPGRFSGRQFSNSRSEMNVSTLELGDSALYLCASSPEKASGVLEQYFGPGTRLTVT.

This clonotype was seen at least ten times. Because this beta chain is a stray read in a library intended to capture alpha chains, its abundance should not be given much weight. The V call is TRBV27, the J call TRBJ1-1; TRBD1 matches at 7 bases. Germline-derived CDR1 and CDR2 are MNHEY and SMNVEV (reference sequence). Trimming removed 6 bases from V and 2 bases from J; junction bases left unmatched: 6. The CDR3 runs 14 residues. The CDR3: CASSPGTANTEAFF. As DNA, the CDR3 is TGTGCCAGCAGCCCTGGGACAGCCAACACTGAAGCTTTCTTT.

This clonotype was detected many times. This beta chain was picked up by a library intended for alpha chains and is off target, so its count carries little meaning. This chain joins TRBV9 and TRBJ1-1; the D is unclear. Germline CDR1 reads SGDLS; CDR2 reads YYNGEE. CDR3 length equals 13 residues. V was clipped by 0 bases and J by 5 bases, with 8 bases between them. For the CDR3, the DNA is TGTGCCAGCAGCGTAGGAGGAGAAACTGAAGCTTTCTTT. It codes for CASSVGGETEAFF.

This clonotype was recorded at least ten times. A library made for alpha chains picked up this beta chain off target, so its size means little. The chain joins TRBV4-2 to TRBJ2-3, with 15 bases identical to TRBD2. V lost 6 bases, J lost 8 bases, and 12 bases stayed unmatched. The CDR3 extends over 17 amino acids. Germline V gene lookup returns CDR1 LGHNA and CDR2 YNFKEQ. DNA for the CDR3: TGTGCCAGCAGGACAGGGACTAGCGGGGGGCCTTCGGGTACGCAGTATTTT. It encodes CASRTGTSGGPSGTQYF.

This clonotype is medium-sized (0.01 to 0.1%) in the sample. The library was designed around alpha chains, so this beta chain is a stray read whose abundance carries little weight. V gene TRBV19 combines with J gene TRBJ2-5, with D possibly being TRBD2 (5 bases). V was trimmed by 5 bases and J by 5 bases, leaving 12 bases between them. CDR1 and CDR2 (germline): LNHDA, SQIVND (reference sequence). This CDR3 has 13 residues. The CDR3 sequence: CASSDSRGETQYF. CDR3 DNA: TGTGCCAGTAGTGATTCAAGAGGGGAGACCCAGTACTTC.

This clonotype was recorded at least ten times. The library was prepared for alpha chains; this beta chain is a stray read, so its frequency means little. The rearrangement links TRBV6-1 to TRBJ1-5; TRBD1 aligns across 10 bases. There are 16 residues in the CDR3. The germline V gene encodes CDR1 MNHNS and CDR2 SASEGT. Trimming cost V 8 bases and J 5 bases; bases outside gene matches: 12. CDR3 DNA sequence: TGTGCCAGCGCTAAGTCGGACAGGGGGTACTATCAGCCCCAGCATTTT. Translation gives CASAKSDRGYYQPQHF.

This clonotype was detected many times. Little can be read into the size of this beta chain, an off-target read in a library designed for alpha chains. The chain carries TRBV7-2 and TRBJ2-5; D perhaps matches TRBD2 (6 bases). V dropped 4 bases and J dropped 4 bases, with 13 bases sitting between them. The CDR3 contains 14 residues. The germline gives CDR1 SGHTA, CDR2 FQGNSA. The CDR3: CASSSLGGGETQYF. The CDR3 DNA is TGTGCCAGCAGCTCACTGGGAGGAGGAGAGACCCAGTACTTC. Combining the CDR3 with reference TRBV7-2 and TRBJ2-5 gives the whole variable domain GAGVSQSPSNKVTEKGKDVELRCDPISGHTALYWYRQSLGQGLEFLIYFQGNSAPDKSGLPSDRFSAERTGGSVSTLTIQRTQQEDSAVYLCASSSLGGGETQYFGPGTRLLVL.

By frequency in the sample, this clonotype is medium-sized. This beta chain is an off-target read within a library intended for alpha chains, so its frequency means little. The V and J genes are TRBV9 and TRBJ2-3, with 10 bases lining up with TRBD2. Germline lookup yields CDR1 SGDLS and CDR2 YYNGEE. CDR3 size: 15 residues. V lost 3 bases, J lost 1 base, and 2 bases stayed unmatched. CDR3 sequence reads: CASSAGTSGTDTQYF. Here the CDR3 DNA reads TGTGCCAGCAGCGCCGGGACTAGCGGCACAGATACGCAGTATTTT.

This clonotype was seen many times. The library was designed around alpha chains, so this beta chain is a stray read whose abundance carries little weight. The rearrangement uses TRBV6-2 or TRBV6-3 and TRBJ2-1, with D unclear. The length of the CDR3 is 13 residues. Germline lookup yields CDR1 MNHEY and CDR2 SVGEGT. Trimming pared 5 bases from V and 5 bases from J, leaving 10 bases between. The CDR3 here is CASSTTFDNEQFF. The CDR3 nucleotides read TGTGCCAGCAGTACGACGTTTGACAATGAGCAGTTCTTC.